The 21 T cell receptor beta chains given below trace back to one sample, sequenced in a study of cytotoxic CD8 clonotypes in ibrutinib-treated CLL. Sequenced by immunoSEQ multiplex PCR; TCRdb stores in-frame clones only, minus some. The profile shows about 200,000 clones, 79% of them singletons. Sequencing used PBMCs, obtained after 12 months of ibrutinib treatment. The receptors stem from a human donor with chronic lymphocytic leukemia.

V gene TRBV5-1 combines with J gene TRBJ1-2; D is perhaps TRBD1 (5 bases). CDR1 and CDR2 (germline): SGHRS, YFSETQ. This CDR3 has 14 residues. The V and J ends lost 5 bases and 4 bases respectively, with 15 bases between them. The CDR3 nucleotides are TGCGCCAGCAGGTGGGACGCAGGGAGCTATGGCTACACCTTC. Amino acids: CASRWDAGSYGYTF. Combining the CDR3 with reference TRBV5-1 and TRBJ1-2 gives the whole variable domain KAGVTQTPRYLIKTRGQQVTLSCSPISGHRSVSWYQQTPGQGLQFLFEYFSETQRNKGNFPGRFSGRQFSNSRSEMNVSTLELGDSALYLCASRWDAGSYGYTFGSGTRLTVV.

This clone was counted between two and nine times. CDR3 region: CASAQYPNTEAFF. DNA for the CDR3: TGCGCCAGCGCCCAGTATCCGAACACTGAAGCTTTCTTT. The rearrangement uses TRBV5-1 and TRBJ1-1, with D unresolved. CDR1 and CDR2 from the germline V gene are SGHRS and YFSETQ. The CDR3 runs to 13 residues. Trimming removed 7 bases at V and 1 base at J, with 11 bases between. The full variable domain, rest sourced from reference TRBV5-1 and TRBJ1-1, is KAGVTQTPRYLIKTRGQQVTLSCSPISGHRSVSWYQQTPGQGLQFLFEYFSETQRNKGNFPGRFSGRQFSNSRSEMNVSTLELGDSALYLCASAQYPNTEAFFGQGTRLTVV.

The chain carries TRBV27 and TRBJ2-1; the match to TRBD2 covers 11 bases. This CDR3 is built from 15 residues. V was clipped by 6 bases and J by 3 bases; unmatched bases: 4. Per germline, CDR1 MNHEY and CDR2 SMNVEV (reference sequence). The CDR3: CASSKGLADYNEQFF. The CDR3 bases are TGTGCCAGCAGCAAGGGACTAGCGGACTACAATGAGCAGTTCTTC.

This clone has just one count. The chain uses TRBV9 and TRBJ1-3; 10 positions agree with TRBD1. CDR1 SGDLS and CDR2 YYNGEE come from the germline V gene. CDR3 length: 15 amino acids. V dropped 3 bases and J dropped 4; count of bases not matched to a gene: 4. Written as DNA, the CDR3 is TGTGCCAGCAGCGGACAGGGGGCGGGAGGAAACACCATATATTTT. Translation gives CASSGQGAGGNTIYF.

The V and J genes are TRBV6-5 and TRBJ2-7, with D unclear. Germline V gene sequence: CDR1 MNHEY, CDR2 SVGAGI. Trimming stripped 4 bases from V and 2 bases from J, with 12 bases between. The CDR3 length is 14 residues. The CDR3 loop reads CASSWSQETYEQYF. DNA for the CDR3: TGTGCCAGCAGTTGGTCTCAGGAGACCTACGAGCAGTACTTC.

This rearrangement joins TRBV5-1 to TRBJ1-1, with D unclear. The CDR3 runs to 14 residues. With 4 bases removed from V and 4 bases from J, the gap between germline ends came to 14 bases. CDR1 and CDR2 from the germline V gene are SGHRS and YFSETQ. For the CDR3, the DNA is TGCGCCAGCAGCCCTAAGGAGGTTAGCACTGAAGCTTTCTTT. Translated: CASSPKEVSTEAFF. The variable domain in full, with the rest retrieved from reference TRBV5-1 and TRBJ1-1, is KAGVTQTPRYLIKTRGQQVTLSCSPISGHRSVSWYQQTPGQGLQFLFEYFSETQRNKGNFPGRFSGRQFSNSRSEMNVSTLELGDSALYLCASSPKEVSTEAFFGQGTRLTVV.

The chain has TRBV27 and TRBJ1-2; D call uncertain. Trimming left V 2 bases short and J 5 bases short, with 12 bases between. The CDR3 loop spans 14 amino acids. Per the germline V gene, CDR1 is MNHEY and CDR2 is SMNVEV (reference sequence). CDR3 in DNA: TGTGCCAGCAGTTTAATGGCTCCACCTTATGGCTACACCTTC. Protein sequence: CASSLMAPPYGYTF.

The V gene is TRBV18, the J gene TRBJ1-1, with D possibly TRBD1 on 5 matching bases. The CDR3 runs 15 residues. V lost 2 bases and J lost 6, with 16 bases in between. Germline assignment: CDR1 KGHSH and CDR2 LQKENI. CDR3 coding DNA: TGTGCCAGCTCACCATCCGAGGGGTCACGAGCTGAAGCTTTCTTT. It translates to CASSPSEGSRAEAFF.

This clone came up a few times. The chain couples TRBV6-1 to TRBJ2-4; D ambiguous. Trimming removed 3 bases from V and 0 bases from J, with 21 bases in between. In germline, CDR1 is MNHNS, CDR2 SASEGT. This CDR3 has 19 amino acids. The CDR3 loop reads CASSDGRVLGPSAKNIQYF. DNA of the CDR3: TGTGCCAGCAGTGATGGCCGGGTCCTCGGGCCTTCAGCCAAAAACATTCAGTACTTC.

The CDR3 sequence is CASSSPGGSPYEQYF. The CDR3 coding sequence is TGTGCCAGCAGCTCCCCAGGGGGTAGCCCTTACGAGCAGTACTTC. The V and J genes are TRBV6-6 and TRBJ2-7; 7 bases are shared with TRBD1. The CDR3 sequence is 15 residues long. The germline V gene encodes CDR1 MNHNY and CDR2 SVGAGI (reference sequence). V was clipped by 6 bases and J by 4 bases; unmatched bases: 12.

The CDR3 coding sequence is TGTGCCAGCAGTTTGGGGATGGGCTTCCAAGAGACCCAGTACTTC. It encodes CASSLGMGFQETQYF. The chain combines TRBV28 with TRBJ2-5; unclear D gene. The CDR3 has 15 residues. The V end was cut by 3 bases, the J end by 1 base, with 12 bases between. The germline V gene encodes CDR1 MDHEN and CDR2 SYDVKM.

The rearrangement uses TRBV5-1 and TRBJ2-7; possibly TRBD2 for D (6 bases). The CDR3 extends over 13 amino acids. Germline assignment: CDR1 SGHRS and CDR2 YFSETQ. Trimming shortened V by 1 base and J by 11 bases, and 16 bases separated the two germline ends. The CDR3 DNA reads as TGCGCCAGCAGCTTGCCATCAGGGACTTCTAAGTACTTC. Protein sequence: CASSLPSGTSKYF.

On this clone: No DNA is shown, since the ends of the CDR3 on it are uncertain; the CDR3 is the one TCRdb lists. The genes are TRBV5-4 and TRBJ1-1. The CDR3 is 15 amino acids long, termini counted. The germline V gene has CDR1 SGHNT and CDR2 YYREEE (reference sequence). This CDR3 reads CASSFGPGGGTEAFF.

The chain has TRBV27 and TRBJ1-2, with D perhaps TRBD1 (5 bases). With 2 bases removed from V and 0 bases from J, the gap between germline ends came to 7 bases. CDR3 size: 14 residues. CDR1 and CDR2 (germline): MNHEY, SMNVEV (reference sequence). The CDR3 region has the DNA TGTGCCAGCAGTTTAGGGGCCTCTAACTATGGCTACACCTTC. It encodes CASSLGASNYGYTF.

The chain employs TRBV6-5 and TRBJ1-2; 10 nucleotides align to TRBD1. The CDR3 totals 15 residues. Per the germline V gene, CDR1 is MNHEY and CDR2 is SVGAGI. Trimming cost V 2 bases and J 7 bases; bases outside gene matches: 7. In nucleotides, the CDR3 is TGTGCCAGCAGTTACGACAGGGGGCGAGGGGGTGGCTACACCTTC. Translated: CASSYDRGRGGGYTF.

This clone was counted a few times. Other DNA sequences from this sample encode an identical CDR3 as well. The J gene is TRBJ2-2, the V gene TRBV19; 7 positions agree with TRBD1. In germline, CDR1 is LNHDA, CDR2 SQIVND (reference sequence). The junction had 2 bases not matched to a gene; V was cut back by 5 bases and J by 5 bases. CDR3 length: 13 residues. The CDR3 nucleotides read TGTGCCAGTAGTGCCAGGGGGACCGGGGAGCTGTTTTTT. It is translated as CASSARGTGELFF.

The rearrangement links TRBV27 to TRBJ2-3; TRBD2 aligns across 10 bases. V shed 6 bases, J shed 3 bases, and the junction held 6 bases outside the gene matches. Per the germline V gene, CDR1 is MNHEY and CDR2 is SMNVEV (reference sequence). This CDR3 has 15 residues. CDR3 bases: TGTGCCAGCAGCTCCGGGACTAGCGTAACAGATACGCAGTATTTT. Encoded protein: CASSSGTSVTDTQYF.

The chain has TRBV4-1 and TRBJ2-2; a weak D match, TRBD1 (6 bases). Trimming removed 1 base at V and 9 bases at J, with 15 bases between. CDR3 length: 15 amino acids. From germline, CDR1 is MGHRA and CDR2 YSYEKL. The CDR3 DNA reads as TGCGCCAGCAGCCAAGTCCGGACAGCCGACCGGGAGCTGTTTTTT. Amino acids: CASSQVRTADRELFF.

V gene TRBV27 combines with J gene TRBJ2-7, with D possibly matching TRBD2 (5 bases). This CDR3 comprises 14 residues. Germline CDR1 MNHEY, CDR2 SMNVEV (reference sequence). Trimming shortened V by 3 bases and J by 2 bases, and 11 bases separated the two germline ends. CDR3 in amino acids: CASSLGPGTYEQYF. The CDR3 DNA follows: TGTGCCAGCAGTTTGGGCCCGGGGACCTACGAGCAGTACTTC.

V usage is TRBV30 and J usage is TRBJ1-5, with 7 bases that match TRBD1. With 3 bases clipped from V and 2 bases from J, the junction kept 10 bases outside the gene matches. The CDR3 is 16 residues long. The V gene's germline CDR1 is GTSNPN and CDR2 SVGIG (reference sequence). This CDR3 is CAWSQNQGVGNQPQHF. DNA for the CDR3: TGTGCCTGGAGCCAAAACCAGGGGGTGGGCAATCAGCCCCAGCATTTT.

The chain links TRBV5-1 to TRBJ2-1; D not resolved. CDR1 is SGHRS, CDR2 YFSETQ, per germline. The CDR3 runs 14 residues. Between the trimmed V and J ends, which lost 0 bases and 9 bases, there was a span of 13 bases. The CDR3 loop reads CASSLVGGWGEQFF. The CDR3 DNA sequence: TGCGCCAGCAGCTTGGTGGGCGGTTGGGGTGAGCAGTTCTTC.